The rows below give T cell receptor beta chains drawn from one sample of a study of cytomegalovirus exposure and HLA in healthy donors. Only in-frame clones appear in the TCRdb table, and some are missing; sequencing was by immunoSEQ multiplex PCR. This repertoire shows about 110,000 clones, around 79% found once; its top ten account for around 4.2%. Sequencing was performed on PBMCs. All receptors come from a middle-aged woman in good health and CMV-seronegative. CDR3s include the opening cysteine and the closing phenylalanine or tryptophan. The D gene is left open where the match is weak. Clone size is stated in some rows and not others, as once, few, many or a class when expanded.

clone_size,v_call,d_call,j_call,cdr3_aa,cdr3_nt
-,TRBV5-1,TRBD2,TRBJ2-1,CASSPGTSGINEQFF,TGCGCCAGCAGCCCCGGGACTAGCGGGATCAATGAGCAGTTCTTC
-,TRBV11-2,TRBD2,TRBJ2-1,CASSLDQGLAGGDEQFF,TGTGCCAGCAGCTTAGATCAGGGACTAGCGGGAGGGGATGAGCAGTTCTTC
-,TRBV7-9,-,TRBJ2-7,CASSYDRYSYEQYF,TGTGCCAGCAGCTACGACAGGTACTCCTACGAGCAGTACTTC
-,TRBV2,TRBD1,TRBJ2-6,CASSRPQGAPSGANVLTF,TGTGCCAGCAGTCGGCCACAGGGGGCCCCCTCTGGGGCCAACGTCCTGACTTTC
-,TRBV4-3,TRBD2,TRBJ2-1,CASSLSLGGADNEQFF,TGCGCCAGCAGCCTAAGCCTCGGGGGGGCCGACAATGAGCAGTTCTTC
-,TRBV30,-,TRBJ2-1,CAWGGYNEQFF,TGTGCCTGGGGGGGGTACAATGAGCAGTTCTTC
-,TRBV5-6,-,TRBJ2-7,CASSLVGEHYEQYF,TGTGCCAGCAGCTTGGTAGGGGAACACTACGAGCAGTACTTC
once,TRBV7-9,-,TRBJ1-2,CASSIVPGPPYGYTF,TGTGCCAGCAGCATCGTCCCGGGTCCTCCCTATGGCTACACCTTC
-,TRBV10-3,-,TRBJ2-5,CAISESGGEETQYF,TGTGCCATCAGTGAGTCCGGCGGGGAAGAGACCCAGTACTTC
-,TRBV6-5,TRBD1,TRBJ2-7,CASSARGQGFYEQYF,TGTGCCAGCAGTGCCCGGGGACAGGGGTTCTACGAGCAGTACTTC
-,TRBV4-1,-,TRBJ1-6,CASSRNVLGRNSPLHF,TGCGCCAGCAGCCGGAATGTTTTGGGGCGGAATTCACCCCTCCACTTT
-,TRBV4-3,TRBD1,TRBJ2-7,CASSPTGGRGEQYF,TGCGCCAGCAGCCCGACAGGGGGCCGGGGGGAGCAGTACTTC
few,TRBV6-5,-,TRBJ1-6,CASSNRVFGNSPLHF,TGTGCCAGCAGTAACAGGGTTTTCGGGAATTCACCCCTCCACTTT
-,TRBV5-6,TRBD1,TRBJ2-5,CASSPFGGQGRETQYF,TGTGCCAGCAGCCCGTTTGGAGGACAGGGTAGGGAGACCCAGTACTTC
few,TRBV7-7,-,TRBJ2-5,CASSSIHGQETQYF,TGTGCCAGCAGCTCCATCCACGGGCAAGAGACCCAGTACTTC
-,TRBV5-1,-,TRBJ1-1,CASSFDLGGPEAFF,TGCGCCAGCAGCTTTGACCTTGGCGGTCCTGAAGCTTTCTTT
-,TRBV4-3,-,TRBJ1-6,CASRKSENSPLHF,TGCGCCAGCAGAAAGTCGGAGAATTCACCCCTCCACTTT
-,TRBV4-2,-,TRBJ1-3,CASSQDLPNSGNTIYF,TGTGCCAGCAGCCAAGATCTACCGAACTCTGGAAACACCATATATTTT
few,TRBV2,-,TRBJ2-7,CASIPQGAAYEQYF,TGTGCCAGCATCCCCCAGGGTGCGGCCTACGAGCAGTACTTC
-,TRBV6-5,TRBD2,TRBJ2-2,CASSYGTSGGIGELFF,TGTGCCAGCAGTTACGGGACTAGCGGGGGGATCGGGGAGCTGTTTTTT
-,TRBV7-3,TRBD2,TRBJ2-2,CASSPTGGLAGVTNTGELFF,TGTGCCAGCAGCCCAACGGGAGGACTAGCGGGGGTTACGAACACCGGGGAGCTGTTTTTT
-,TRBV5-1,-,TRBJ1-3,CASSLAGEFNTIYF,TGCGCCAGCAGCTTGGCAGGGGAATTCAACACCATATATTTT
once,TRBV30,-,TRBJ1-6,CAWRSGFNSPLHF,TGTGCCTGGAGGTCAGGGTTTAATTCACCCCTCCACTTT
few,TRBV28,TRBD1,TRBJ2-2,CASSLGTGEAGELFF,TGTGCCAGCAGTCTCGGGACAGGGGAGGCCGGGGAGCTGTTTTTT
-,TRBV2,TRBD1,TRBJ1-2,CASSVLRTGGDYGYTF,TGTGCCAGCAGTGTGCTCCGGACAGGGGGGGACTATGGCTACACCTTC
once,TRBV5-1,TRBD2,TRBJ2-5,CASSLGASGSQKTQYF,TGCGCCAGCAGCTTGGGGGCTAGCGGGAGTCAGAAGACCCAGTACTTC
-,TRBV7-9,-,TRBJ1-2,CASSPTENYGYTF,TGTGCCAGCAGCCCTACAGAGAACTATGGCTACACCTTC
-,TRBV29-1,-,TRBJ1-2,CSERQVMLNYGYTF,TGCAGCGAGCGACAGGTTATGCTTAACTATGGCTACACCTTC
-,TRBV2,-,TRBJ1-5,CARWTFHLNQPQHF,TGTGCCAGGTGGACATTCCATTTGAATCAGCCCCAGCATTTT
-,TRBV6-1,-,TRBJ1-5,CASTRVGGNQPQHF,TGTGCCAGCACCAGGGTGGGTGGCAATCAGCCCCAGCATTTT
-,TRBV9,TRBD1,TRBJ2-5,CASSVAAGGFQETQYF,TGTGCCAGCAGCGTAGCAGCAGGGGGTTTCCAAGAGACCCAGTACTTC
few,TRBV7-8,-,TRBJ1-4,CASSVGQGNEKLFF,TGTGCCAGCAGCGTAGGGCAGGGTAATGAAAAACTGTTTTTT
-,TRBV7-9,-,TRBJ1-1,CASSPHRVEAFF,TGTGCCAGCAGCCCCCACAGGGTTGAAGCTTTCTTT
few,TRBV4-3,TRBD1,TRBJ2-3,CASSQDSPQGGTDTQYF,TGCGCCAGCAGCCAAGATAGTCCCCAGGGGGGCACAGATACGCAGTATTTT
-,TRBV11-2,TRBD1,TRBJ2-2,CASSLGRGLAGELFF,TGTGCCAGCAGCTTAGGCAGGGGGCTCGCCGGGGAGCTGTTTTTT
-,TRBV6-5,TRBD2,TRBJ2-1,CASSLSGGSYNEQFF,TGTGCCAGCAGTTTGAGCGGGGGGTCCTACAATGAGCAGTTCTTC
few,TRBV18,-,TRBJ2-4,CASSRSGPENIQYF,TGTGCCAGCTCACGGTCAGGCCCTGAAAACATTCAGTACTTC
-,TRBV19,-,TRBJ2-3,CASSKQGWTDTQYF,TGTGCCAGTAGTAAGCAGGGATGGACAGATACGCAGTATTTT
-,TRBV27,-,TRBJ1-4,CASRRRGLKNEKLFF,TGTGCCAGCAGGAGGAGGGGACTGAAGAATGAAAAACTGTTTTTT
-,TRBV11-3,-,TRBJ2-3,CASSLAGQTDTQYF,TGTGCCAGCAGCTTAGCGGGACAAACAGATACGCAGTATTTT
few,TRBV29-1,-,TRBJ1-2,CSVEEGEVGGYTF,TGCAGCGTTGAAGAGGGGGAGGTGGGCGGCTACACCTTC
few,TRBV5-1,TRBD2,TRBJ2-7,CASRPGLAGVGRHF,TGCGCCAGCAGACCGGGACTAGCGGGAGTCGGACGGCACTTC
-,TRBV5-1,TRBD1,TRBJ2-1,CASSVSGQGYNEQFF,TGCGCCAGCAGCGTTTCGGGACAGGGATACAATGAGCAGTTCTTC
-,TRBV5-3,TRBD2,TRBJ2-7,CARSLSGAGPNYEQYF,TGTGCCAGAAGCTTGAGCGGGGCCGGGCCTAACTACGAGCAGTACTTC
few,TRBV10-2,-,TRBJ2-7,CASSEPGTEGLYEQYF,TGCGCCAGCAGTGAGCCCGGGACGGAGGGACTCTACGAGCAGTACTTC